The 21 T cell receptor beta chains in this list originate from one sample, sequenced in a study of neurological immune-mediated disorders. MiXCR, run by TCRdb on the 5' RACE reads, gives a single entry per CDR3 protein. This table holds about 84,000 distinct CDR3 sequences, 9% to 12% found once. The sample consisted of PBMCs. These TCRs come from a man aged 35 to 55 in good health.

The chain joins TRBV30 to TRBJ1-6, with D perhaps matching TRBD1 (6 bases). This CDR3 contains 14 residues. Germline V gene data show CDR1 as GTSNPN and CDR2 as SVGIG (reference sequence). Trimming left V 4 bases short and J 6 bases short, with 13 bases between. DNA of the CDR3: TGTGCCTGGACCCGGGACAACCTTAATTCACCCCTCCACTTT. Encoded protein: CAWTRDNLNSPLHF.

In this sample, this clonotype turned up many times. The chain carries TRBV12-3 or TRBV12-4 and TRBJ2-3; the D is unclear. The CDR3 covers 15 residues. V was trimmed by 3 bases and J by 0 bases, leaving 10 bases between them. The CDR3: CASSFGTASTDTQYF. The CDR3 nucleotides read TGTGCCAGCAGTTTCGGCACCGCTAGCACAGATACGCAGTATTTT.

This clonotype has only a few counts. This chain joins TRBV6-5 and TRBJ1-5, with 7 bases matching TRBD1. CDR1 and CDR2 from the germline V gene are MNHEY and SVGAGI. Trimming at V came to 6 bases and at J to 7 bases, leaving 9 bases not matched to a gene. This CDR3 has 14 residues. DNA for the CDR3: TGTGCCAGCAGGCGTACAGGGGTCGGCCAGCCCCAGCATTTT. Translated: CASRRTGVGQPQHF.

The V and J genes are TRBV15 and TRBJ1-2; no reliable D call. V lost 0 bases and J lost 7, with 6 bases in between. CDR3 length: 12 residues. Germline V lookup: CDR1 LNHNV, CDR2 YYDKDF (reference sequence). The CDR3 loop is CATSRDKTGYTF. CDR3 nucleotide sequence: TGTGCCACCAGCAGAGATAAGACTGGCTACACCTTC.

The chain uses TRBV20-1 and TRBJ2-3, with 10 nucleotides matching TRBD2. V trimming: 5 bases; J trimming: 5 bases; junction bases outside the gene matches: 7. Germline V lookup: CDR1 DFQATT, CDR2 SNEGSKA (reference sequence). The CDR3 runs to 14 residues. In DNA, the CDR3 is TGCAGTGCTTACAAGCGGGAGGGAATAGATACGCAGTATTTT. Its translation: CSAYKREGIDTQYF.

In this sample, this clonotype turned up many times. This chain links TRBV20-1 with TRBJ2-4; the match to TRBD2 covers 12 bases. Germline V gene data show CDR1 as DFQATT and CDR2 as SNEGSKA (reference sequence). The CDR3 runs 16 residues. J was trimmed by 6 bases and V by 3 bases; bases with no gene match: 9. The CDR3 nucleotides read TGCAGTGCTAGCTTAACTAGCGGGGGGCCTTTAAACATTCAGTACTTC. This codes for CSASLTSGGPLNIQYF.

This clonotype was seen many times. V and J are TRBV5-1 and TRBJ2-5, with 14 bases matching TRBD2. After removal of 3 bases from V and 5 bases from J, the junction contained 3 bases not matched to a gene. The CDR3 sequence is 15 residues long. Germline V gene data show CDR1 as SGHRS and CDR2 as YFSETQ. For the CDR3, the DNA is TGCGCCAGCAGCTCAAGGACTAGCGGGGGGGAGACCCAGTACTTC. Translated, it gives CASSSRTSGGETQYF.

This clonotype was found many times. The rearrangement links TRBV5-4 to TRBJ1-4; 8 nucleotides agree with TRBD1. Germline V gene data show CDR1 as SGHNT and CDR2 as YYREEE (reference sequence). V was pared by 3 bases and J by 6 bases, with 7 bases of the junction left unmatched. CDR3 size: 15 residues. For the CDR3, the DNA is TGTGCCAGCAGCTCGGGACAGGCCCGGGATGAAAAACTGTTTTTT. Protein sequence: CASSSGQARDEKLFF. Together with reference TRBV5-4 and TRBJ1-4, the CDR3 gives the full variable domain: ETGVTQSPTHLIKTRGQQVTLRCSSQSGHNTVSWYQQALGQGPQFIFQYYREEENGRGNFPPRFSGLQFPNYSSELNVNALELDDSALYLCASSSGQARDEKLFFGSGTQLSVL.

There are many counts of this clonotype. The rearrangement links TRBV12-5 to TRBJ1-5; D uncertain. The CDR3 covers 11 residues. From germline, CDR1 is LGHNT and CDR2 FRNRAP. Trimming shortened V by 7 bases and J by 2 bases, and 3 bases separated the two germline ends. CDR3 protein: CASEGNQPQHF. The CDR3 DNA is TGTGCTAGTGAAGGCAATCAGCCCCAGCATTTT.

This clonotype was counted many times. The gene calls are TRBV12-3 or TRBV12-4 and TRBJ2-3, with D unclear. Between the trimmed V and J ends, which lost 3 bases and 11 bases, there was a span of 18 bases. The CDR3 spans 14 residues. CDR3 sequence (DNA): TGTGCCAGCAGTTTGCCCTCTTCCTACACCTGGCAGTATTTT. Its translation is CASSLPSSYTWQYF.

This clonotype came up many times. The rearrangement links TRBV12-3 or TRBV12-4 to TRBJ1-2; 7 bases match TRBD1. The CDR3 sequence is 13 residues long. The J segment lost 4 bases and the V segment lost 4 bases, leaving 3 bases of the junction unmatched. CDR3 protein: CASSYRDSYGYTF. The CDR3 nucleotides read TGTGCCAGCAGTTACCGGGACAGCTATGGCTACACCTTC.

This clonotype was seen a few times. The chain is built from TRBV7-9 and TRBJ2-1, with a tentative D call TRBD1 (6 bases). The V gene lost 5 bases and the J gene lost 5 bases, with 16 bases spanning the gap. The CDR3 has 15 amino acids. Germline V gene sequence: CDR1 SEHNR, CDR2 FQNEAQ (reference sequence). The CDR3 loop is CASSLDRERNNEQFF. The DNA of the CDR3 is TGTGCCAGCAGCCTGGACAGAGAGAGGAACAATGAGCAGTTCTTC.

In its sample, this clonotype was seen many times. The CDR3, as DNA: TGTGCCACCAGCAGAGATTTAACAGGGGGTGGAAACACCATATATTTT. It specifies CATSRDLTGGGNTIYF. The chain links TRBV15 to TRBJ1-3, with 8 positions matching TRBD1. This CDR3 is built from 16 residues. Looked up from germline, CDR1 is LNHNV and CDR2 is YYDKDF (reference sequence). Trimming cost V 0 bases and J 3 bases; bases outside gene matches: 4.

This clonotype was found many times. The J gene is TRBJ2-2, the V gene TRBV5-1; 7 bases are a match to TRBD1. With V trimmed by 4 bases and J by 4 bases, 7 bases remained unmatched. The germline gives CDR1 SGHRS, CDR2 YFSETQ. The CDR3 totals 15 residues. CDR3 nucleotide sequence: TGCGCCAGCAGCCTCGCTAACAGGGGCACCGGGGAGCTGTTTTTT. Translation gives CASSLANRGTGELFF. Complete variable domain (other parts from reference TRBV5-1 and TRBJ2-2): KAGVTQTPRYLIKTRGQQVTLSCSPISGHRSVSWYQQTPGQGLQFLFEYFSETQRNKGNFPGRFSGRQFSNSRSEMNVSTLELGDSALYLCASSLANRGTGELFFGEGSRLTVL.

This clonotype was observed at least ten times. The chain has TRBV27 and TRBJ1-5; possibly TRBD1 for D (6 bases). CDR1 is MNHEY and CDR2 is SMNVEV in the germline V gene (reference sequence). The V end was cut by 0 bases, the J end by 7 bases, with 10 bases between. CDR3 length: 14 residues. This CDR3 is CASSLSWGAQPQHF. In DNA, the CDR3 is TGTGCCAGCAGTTTATCATGGGGGGCCCAGCCCCAGCATTTT.

This clonotype was observed at least ten times. The chain has TRBV5-1 and TRBJ2-7; D is undetermined. CDR1 is SGHRS, CDR2 YFSETQ, per germline. The ends were cut back, 3 bases at V and 4 bases at J, with 23 bases in the middle. The CDR3 covers 17 residues. CDR3 sequence reads: CASSSTTQPKPPYEQYF. In DNA, the CDR3 is TGCGCCAGCAGCTCAACAACACAGCCCAAACCTCCTTACGAGCAGTACTTC. The full variable domain, with the rest looked up from reference TRBV5-1 and TRBJ2-7, is KAGVTQTPRYLIKTRGQQVTLSCSPISGHRSVSWYQQTPGQGLQFLFEYFSETQRNKGNFPGRFSGRQFSNSRSEMNVSTLELGDSALYLCASSSTTQPKPPYEQYFGPGTRLTVT.

This clonotype was picked up many times. This chain links TRBV7-9 with TRBJ2-3; D is perhaps TRBD2 (7 bases). CDR1 is SEHNR and CDR2 is FQNEAQ in the germline V gene (reference sequence). Trimming removed 4 bases at V and 10 bases at J, with 18 bases between. This CDR3 has 14 amino acids. The CDR3 nucleotides are TGTGCCAGCAGCTCCCCCTACAGGGAGGGGCCGCAGTATTTT. This encodes CASSSPYREGPQYF. Together with reference TRBV7-9 and TRBJ2-3, the CDR3 gives the full variable domain: DTGVSQNPRHKITKRGQNVTFRCDPISEHNRLYWYRQTLGQGPEFLTYFQNEAQLEKSRLLSDRFSAERPKGSFSTLEIQRTEQGDSAMYLCASSSPYREGPQYFGPGTRLTVL.

At least ten counts were recorded for this clonotype. J is TRBJ2-2 and V is TRBV6-6, with unresolved D. Trimming removed 1 base at V and 4 bases at J, with 4 bases between. The CDR3 covers 13 residues. CDR1 is MNHNY, CDR2 SVGAGI, per germline (reference sequence). The chain's CDR3 is CASSYLSTGELFF. CDR3 DNA: TGTGCCAGCAGTTACTTGAGCACCGGGGAGCTGTTTTTT.

This clonotype occurred many times. This chain links TRBV18 with TRBJ2-7, with unresolved D. The V and J ends lost 6 bases and 0 bases respectively, with 15 bases between them. This CDR3 has 15 amino acids. Per the germline V gene, CDR1 is KGHSH and CDR2 is LQKENI. The CDR3 loop is CASSVSSGPSYEQYF. DNA for the CDR3: TGTGCCAGCTCTGTGTCGTCAGGACCCTCCTACGAGCAGTACTTC.

This clonotype was recorded many times. V and J are TRBV5-6 and TRBJ2-1; 14 positions match TRBD2. Germline values: CDR1 SGHDT, CDR2 YYEEEE. J gave up 7 bases and V 3 bases, and 9 bases lay outside the gene matches. The CDR3 runs to 17 residues. The CDR3 coding sequence is TGTGCCAGCAGCTCGGGACTAGCGGGAGTAAGCGGTAATGAGCAGTTCTTC. It is translated as CASSSGLAGVSGNEQFF. The whole variable domain, remainder taken from reference TRBV5-6 and TRBJ2-1, is DAGVTQSPTHLIKTRGQQVTLRCSPKSGHDTVSWYQQALGQGPQFIFQYYEEEERQRGNFPDRFSGHQFPNYSSELNVNALLLGDSALYLCASSSGLAGVSGNEQFFGPGTRLTVL.

This clonotype occurred many times. V usage is TRBV7-9 and J usage is TRBJ2-1; possibly TRBD2 for D (5 bases). Germline CDR1 reads SEHNR; CDR2 reads FQNEAQ (reference sequence). V lost 5 bases and J lost 0, with 20 bases in between. The CDR3 is made up of 18 amino acids. The CDR3 loop reads CASSPSRIQKSSYNEQFF. DNA of the CDR3: TGTGCCAGCAGCCCTAGCCGTATTCAAAAGAGCTCCTACAATGAGCAGTTCTTC.